Sequencing of this T cell receptor (beta chain) was carried out in a study of shared clonotypes between healthy human individuals. Regarding the study as a whole: Rarefaction revealed incomplete sorted-subset sequencing despite large depth.

Sequencing used immunoSEQ multiplex PCR; TCRdb keeps in-frame clones, though not all of them. This table has over a million clones, roughly 96% appearing once. This CDR3 comprises 14 residues. The V gene end was trimmed by 2 bases and the J gene end by 7 bases; junction bases not matched to a gene: 7. The germline gives CDR1 SGHRS, CDR2 YFSETQ. This clone has just one count. What it binds is not known. Sequences were obtained from naive CD4+ T cells sorted from blood. Specified subset: CD45RA+ positively selected. The chain uses TRBV5-1 and TRBJ2-7; TRBD2 matches at 9 bases. This TCR was sampled from a man aged 25-40 years in good health. CDR3 sequence reads: CASSFAGGPGEQYF. The CDR3 nucleotides read TGCGCCAGCAGCTTCGCGGGAGGGCCGGGGGAGCAGTACTTC.